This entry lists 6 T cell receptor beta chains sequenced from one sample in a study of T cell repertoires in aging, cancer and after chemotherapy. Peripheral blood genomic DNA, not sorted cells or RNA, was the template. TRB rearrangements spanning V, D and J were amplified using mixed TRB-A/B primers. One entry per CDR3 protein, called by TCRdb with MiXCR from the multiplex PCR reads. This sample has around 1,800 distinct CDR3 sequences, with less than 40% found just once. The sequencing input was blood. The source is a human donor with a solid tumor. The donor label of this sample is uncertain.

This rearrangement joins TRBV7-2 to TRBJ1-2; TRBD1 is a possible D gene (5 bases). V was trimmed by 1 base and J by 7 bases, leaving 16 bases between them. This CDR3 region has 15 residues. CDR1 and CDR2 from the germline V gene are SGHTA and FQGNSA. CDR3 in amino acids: CASSLELSGLGGYTF. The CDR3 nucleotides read TGTGCCAGCAGCTTAGAATTGTCAGGGTTGGGTGGCTACACCTTC.

CDR3 nucleotide sequence: TGTGCCAGCAGTTTAACTTTAGGGGGGGGGAGGAGCTACACCTTC. It encodes CASSLTLGGGRSYTF. This sequence joins TRBV12-3 or TRBV12-4 and TRBJ1-2, with TRBD1 as a possible D gene (6 bases). The CDR3 length is 15 residues. V dropped 2 bases and J dropped 9 bases, with 19 bases sitting between them.

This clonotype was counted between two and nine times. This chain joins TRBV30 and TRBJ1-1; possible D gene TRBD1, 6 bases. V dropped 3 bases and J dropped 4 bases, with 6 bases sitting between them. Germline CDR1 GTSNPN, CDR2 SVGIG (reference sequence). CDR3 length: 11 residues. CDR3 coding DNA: TGTGCCTGGAGCAGGGGCACTGAAGCTTTCTTT. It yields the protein CAWSRGTEAFF.

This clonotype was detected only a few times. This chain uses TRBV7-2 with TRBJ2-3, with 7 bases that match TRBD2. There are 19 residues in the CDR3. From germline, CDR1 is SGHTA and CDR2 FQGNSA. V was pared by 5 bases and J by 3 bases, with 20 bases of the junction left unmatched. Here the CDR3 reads CASSGSPPGTGGRTDTQYF. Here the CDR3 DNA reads TGTGCCAGCAGCGGAAGTCCCCCCGGGACGGGAGGTAGGACAGATACGCAGTATTTT.

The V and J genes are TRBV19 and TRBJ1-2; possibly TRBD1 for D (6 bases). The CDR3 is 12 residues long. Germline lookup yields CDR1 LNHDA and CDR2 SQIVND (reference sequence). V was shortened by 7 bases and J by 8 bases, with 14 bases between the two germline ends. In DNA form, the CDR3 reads TGTGCCAGTACAGGGGACGGTAGGGGCTACACCTTC. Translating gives CASTGDGRGYTF.

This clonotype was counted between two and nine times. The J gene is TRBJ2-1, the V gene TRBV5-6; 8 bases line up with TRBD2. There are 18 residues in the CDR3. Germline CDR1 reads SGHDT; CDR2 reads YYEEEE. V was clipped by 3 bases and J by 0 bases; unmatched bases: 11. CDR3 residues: CASSSNLRGGFSYNEQFF. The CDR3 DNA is TGTGCCAGCAGCTCCAACCTACGGGGGGGTTTCTCCTACAATGAGCAGTTCTTC.